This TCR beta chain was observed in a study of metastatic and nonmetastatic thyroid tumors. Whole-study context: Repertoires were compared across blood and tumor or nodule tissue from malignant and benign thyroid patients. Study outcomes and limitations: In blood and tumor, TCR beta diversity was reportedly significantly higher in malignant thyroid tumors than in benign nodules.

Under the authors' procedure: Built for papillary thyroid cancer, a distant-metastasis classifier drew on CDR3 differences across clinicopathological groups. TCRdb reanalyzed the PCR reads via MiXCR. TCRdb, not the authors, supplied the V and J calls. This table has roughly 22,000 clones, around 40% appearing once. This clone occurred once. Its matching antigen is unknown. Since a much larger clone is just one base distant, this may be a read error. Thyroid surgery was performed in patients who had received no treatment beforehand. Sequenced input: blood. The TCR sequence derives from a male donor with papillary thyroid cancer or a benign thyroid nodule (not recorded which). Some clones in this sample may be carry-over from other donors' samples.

The CDR3 sequence is CSAWETIQYF. Written as DNA, the CDR3 is TGCAGTGCTTGGGAGACCATTCAGTACTTC. The chain recombines TRBV20-1 with TRBJ2-4; the D gene is possibly TRBD2 (5 bases). The CDR3 has 10 residues. V lost 5 bases and J 9 bases, leaving 8 bases between the germline ends. Germline CDR1 DFQATT, CDR2 SNEGSKA (reference sequence).